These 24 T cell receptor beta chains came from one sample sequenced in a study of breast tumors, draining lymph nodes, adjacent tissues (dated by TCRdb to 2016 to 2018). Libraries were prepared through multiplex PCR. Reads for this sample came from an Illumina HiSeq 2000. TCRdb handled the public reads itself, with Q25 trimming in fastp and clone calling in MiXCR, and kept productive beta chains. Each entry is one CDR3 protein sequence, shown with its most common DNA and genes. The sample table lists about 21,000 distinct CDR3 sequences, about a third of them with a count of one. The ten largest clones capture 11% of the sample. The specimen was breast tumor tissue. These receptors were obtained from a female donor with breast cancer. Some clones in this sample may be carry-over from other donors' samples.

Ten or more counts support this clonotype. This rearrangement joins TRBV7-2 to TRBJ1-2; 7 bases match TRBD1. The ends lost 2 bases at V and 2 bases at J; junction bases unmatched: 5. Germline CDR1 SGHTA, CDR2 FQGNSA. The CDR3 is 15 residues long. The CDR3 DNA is TGTGCCAGCAGCTTAACGGGACAGCTAAACTATGGCTACACCTTC. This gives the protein CASSLTGQLNYGYTF.

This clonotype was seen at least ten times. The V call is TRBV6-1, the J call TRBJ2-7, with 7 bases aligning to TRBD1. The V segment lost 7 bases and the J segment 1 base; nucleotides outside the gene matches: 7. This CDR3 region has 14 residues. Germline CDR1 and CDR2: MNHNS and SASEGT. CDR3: CASIVQGWSYEQYF. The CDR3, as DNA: TGTGCCAGCATAGTACAGGGGTGGTCCTACGAGCAGTACTTC.

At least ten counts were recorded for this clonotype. The chain's CDR3 is CSATRGTGGEQETQYF. In DNA form, the CDR3 reads TGCAGTGCTACCAGAGGGACAGGGGGTGAACAAGAGACCCAGTACTTC. The chain has TRBV20-1 and TRBJ2-5, with TRBD1 matching over 11 bases. CDR3 length: 16 amino acids. V gave up 4 bases and J gave up 2 bases; unmatched junction bases: 9. Per germline, CDR1 DFQATT and CDR2 SNEGSKA (reference sequence).

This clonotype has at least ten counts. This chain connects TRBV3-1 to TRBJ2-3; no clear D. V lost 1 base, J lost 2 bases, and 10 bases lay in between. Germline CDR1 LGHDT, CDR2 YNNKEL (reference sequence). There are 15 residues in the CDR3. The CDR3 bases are TGTGCCAGCAGCCAAGGAAGGGCAGCCACAGATACGCAGTATTTT. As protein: CASSQGRAATDTQYF.

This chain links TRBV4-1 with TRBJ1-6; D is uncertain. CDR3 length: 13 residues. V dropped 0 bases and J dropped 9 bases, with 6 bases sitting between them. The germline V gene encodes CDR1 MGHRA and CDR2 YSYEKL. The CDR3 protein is CASSQEGVSPLHF. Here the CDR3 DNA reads TGCGCCAGCAGCCAAGAAGGCGTTTCACCCCTCCACTTT.

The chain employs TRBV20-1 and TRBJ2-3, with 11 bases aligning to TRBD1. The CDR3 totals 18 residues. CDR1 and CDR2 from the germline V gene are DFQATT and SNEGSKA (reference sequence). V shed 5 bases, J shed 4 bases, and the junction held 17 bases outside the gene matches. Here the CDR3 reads CSAPIFTGTGGTSDTQYF. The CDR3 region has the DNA TGCAGTGCTCCGATCTTCACCGGGACAGGGGGTACGTCAGATACGCAGTATTTT.

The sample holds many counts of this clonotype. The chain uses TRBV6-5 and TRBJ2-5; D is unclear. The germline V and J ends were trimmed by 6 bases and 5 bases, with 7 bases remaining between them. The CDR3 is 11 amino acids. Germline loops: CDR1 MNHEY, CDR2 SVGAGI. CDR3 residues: CASSQGETQYF. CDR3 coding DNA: TGTGCCAGCAGCCAAGGGGAGACCCAGTACTTC.

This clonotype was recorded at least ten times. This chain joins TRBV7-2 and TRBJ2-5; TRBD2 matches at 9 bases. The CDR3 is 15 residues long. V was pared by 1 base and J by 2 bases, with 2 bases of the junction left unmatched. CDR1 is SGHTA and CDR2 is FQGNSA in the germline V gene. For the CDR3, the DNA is TGTGCCAGCAGCTTAGGACTAGCGGTTCAAGAGACCCAGTACTTC. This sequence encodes CASSLGLAVQETQYF.

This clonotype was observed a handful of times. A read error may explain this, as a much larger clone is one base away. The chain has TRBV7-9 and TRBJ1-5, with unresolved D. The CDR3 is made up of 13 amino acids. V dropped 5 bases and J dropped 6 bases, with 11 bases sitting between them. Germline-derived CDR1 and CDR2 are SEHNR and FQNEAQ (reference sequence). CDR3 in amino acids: CASSAQESQPQHF. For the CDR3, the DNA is TGTGCCAGCAGCGCTCAGGAGAGTCAGCCCCAGCATTTT.

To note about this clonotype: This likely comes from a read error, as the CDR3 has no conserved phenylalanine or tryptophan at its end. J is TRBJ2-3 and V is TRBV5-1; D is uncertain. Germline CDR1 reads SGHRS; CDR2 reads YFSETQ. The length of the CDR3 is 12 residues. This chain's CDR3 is CAGSPSTDTQYS. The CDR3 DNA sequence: TGCGCCGGCAGCCCGAGCACAGATACGCAGTATTCT.

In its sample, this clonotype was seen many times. CDR3: CASSRSRDSSYEQYF. The CDR3 DNA is TGTGCCAGCAGCCGGAGCCGGGACAGCTCCTACGAGCAGTACTTC. The chain carries TRBV7-9 and TRBJ2-7; 7 nucleotides agree with TRBD1. V trimming: 5 bases; J trimming: 0 bases; junction bases outside the gene matches: 7. The germline V gene has CDR1 SEHNR and CDR2 FQNEAQ (reference sequence). The length of the CDR3 is 15 residues.

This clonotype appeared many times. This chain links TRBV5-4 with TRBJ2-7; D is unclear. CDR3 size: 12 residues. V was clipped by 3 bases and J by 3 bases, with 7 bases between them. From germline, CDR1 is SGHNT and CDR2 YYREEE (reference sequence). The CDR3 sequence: CASSSIGYEQYF. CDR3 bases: TGTGCCAGCAGCTCAATCGGCTACGAGCAGTACTTC.

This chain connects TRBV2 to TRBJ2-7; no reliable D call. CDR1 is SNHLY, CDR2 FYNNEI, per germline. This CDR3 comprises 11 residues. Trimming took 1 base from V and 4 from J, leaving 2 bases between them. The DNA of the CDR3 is TGTGCCAGCAGTGAAGGGTACGAGCAGTACTTC. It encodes CASSEGYEQYF.

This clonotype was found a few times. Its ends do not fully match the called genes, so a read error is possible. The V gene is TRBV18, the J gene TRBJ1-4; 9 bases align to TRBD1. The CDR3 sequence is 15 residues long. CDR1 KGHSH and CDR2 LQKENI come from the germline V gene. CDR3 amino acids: CASSPRGQGNEKLSF. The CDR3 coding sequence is TGTGCCAGCTCACCGAGGGGACAGGGCAATGAAAAACTGTCTTTT.

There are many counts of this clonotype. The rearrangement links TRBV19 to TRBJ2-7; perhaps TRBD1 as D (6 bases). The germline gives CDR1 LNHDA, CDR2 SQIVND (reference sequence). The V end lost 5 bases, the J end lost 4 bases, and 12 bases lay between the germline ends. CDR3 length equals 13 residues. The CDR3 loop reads CASSASRGYEQYF. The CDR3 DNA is TGTGCCAGTAGTGCATCCAGGGGTTACGAGCAGTACTTC.

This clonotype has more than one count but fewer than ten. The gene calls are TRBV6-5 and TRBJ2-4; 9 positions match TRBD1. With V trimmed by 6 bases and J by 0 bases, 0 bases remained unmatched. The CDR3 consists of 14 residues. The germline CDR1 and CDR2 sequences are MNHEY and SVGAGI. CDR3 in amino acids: CASRDRGAKNIQYF. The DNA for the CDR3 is TGTGCCAGCAGGGACAGGGGAGCCAAAAACATTCAGTACTTC.

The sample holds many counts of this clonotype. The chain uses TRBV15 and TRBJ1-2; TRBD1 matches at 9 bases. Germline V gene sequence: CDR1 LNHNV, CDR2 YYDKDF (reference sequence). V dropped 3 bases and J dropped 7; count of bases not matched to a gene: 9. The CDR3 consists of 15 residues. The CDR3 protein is CATSRGQGPLSGYTF. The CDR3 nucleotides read TGTGCCACCAGCAGGGGACAGGGCCCCCTATCTGGCTACACCTTC.

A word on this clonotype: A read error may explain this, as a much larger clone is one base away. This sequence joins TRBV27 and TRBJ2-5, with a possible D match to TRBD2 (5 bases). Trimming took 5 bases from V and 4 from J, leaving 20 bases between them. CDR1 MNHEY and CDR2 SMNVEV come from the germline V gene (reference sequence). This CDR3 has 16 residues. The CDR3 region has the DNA TGTGCCAGCAGTCCCGCAGGCCCCCTTGGAGGAGAGACCCAGTACTTC. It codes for CASSPAGPLGGETQYF.

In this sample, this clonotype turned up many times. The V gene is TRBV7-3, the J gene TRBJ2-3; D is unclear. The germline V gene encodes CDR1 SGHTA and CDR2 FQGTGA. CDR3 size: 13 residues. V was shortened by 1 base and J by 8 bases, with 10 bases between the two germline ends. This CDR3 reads CASSLMEWGTQYF. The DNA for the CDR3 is TGTGCCAGCAGCTTAATGGAGTGGGGTACGCAGTATTTT. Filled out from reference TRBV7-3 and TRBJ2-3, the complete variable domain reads GAGVSQTPSNKVTEKGKYVELRCDPISGHTALYWYRQSLGQGPEFLIYFQGTGAADDSGLPNDRFFAVRPEGSVSTLKIQRTERGDSAVYLCASSLMEWGTQYFGPGTRLTVL.

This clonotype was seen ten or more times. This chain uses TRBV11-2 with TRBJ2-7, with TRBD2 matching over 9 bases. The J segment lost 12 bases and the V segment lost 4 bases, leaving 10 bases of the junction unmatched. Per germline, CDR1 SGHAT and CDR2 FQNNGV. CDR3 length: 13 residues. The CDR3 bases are TGTGCCAGCAGCTCCCAGCGGGAGGTGGGGCGGTACTTC. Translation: CASSSQREVGRYF.

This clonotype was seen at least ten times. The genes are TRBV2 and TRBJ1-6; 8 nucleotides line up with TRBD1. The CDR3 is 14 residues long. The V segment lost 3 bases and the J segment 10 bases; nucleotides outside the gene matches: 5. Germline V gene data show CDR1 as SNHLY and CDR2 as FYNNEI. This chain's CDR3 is CASSEEQGGSPLHF. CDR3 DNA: TGTGCCAGCAGTGAGGAACAGGGGGGCTCACCCCTCCACTTT.

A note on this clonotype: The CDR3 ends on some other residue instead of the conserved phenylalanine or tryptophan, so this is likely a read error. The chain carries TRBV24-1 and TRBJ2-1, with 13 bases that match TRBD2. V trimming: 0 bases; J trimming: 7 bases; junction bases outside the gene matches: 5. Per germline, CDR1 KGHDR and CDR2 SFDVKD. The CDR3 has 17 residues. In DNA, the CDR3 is TGTGCCACCAGTGATTTGACTAGCGGGAGGGCCGGGAATGAGCAGTTCCTC. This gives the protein CATSDLTSGRAGNEQFL.

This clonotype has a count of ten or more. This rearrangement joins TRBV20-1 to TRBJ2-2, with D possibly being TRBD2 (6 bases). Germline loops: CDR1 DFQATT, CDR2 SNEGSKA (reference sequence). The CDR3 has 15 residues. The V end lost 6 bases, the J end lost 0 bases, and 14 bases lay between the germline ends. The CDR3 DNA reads TGCAGTGCGGATCACAGCGGGCCGAACACCGGGGAGCTGTTTTTT. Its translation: CSADHSGPNTGELFF.

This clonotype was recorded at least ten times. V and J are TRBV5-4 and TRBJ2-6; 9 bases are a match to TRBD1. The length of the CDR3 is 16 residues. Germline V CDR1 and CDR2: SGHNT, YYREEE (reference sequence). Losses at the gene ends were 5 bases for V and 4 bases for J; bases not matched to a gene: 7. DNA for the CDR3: TGTGCCAGCAGGGGGGGGACAGGGACCGGGGCCAACGTCCTGACTTTC. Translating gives CASRGGTGTGANVLTF.